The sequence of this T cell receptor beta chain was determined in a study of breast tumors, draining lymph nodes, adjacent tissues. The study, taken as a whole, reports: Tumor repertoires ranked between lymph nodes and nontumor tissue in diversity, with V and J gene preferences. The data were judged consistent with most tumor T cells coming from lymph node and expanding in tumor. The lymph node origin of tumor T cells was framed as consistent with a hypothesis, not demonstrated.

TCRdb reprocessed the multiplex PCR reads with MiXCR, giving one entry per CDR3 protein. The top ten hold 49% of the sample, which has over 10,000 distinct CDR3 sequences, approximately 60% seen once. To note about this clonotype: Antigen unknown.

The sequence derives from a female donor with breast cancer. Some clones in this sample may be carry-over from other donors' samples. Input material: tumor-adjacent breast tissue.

The CDR3 here is CSARGTGGGLLFF. Written as DNA, the CDR3 is TGCAGTGCTAGAGGAACTGGGGGGGGGTTGCTGTTTTTT. J is TRBJ1-4 and V is TRBV20-1; possible D gene TRBD1, 5 bases. The V and J ends lost 1 base and 14 bases respectively, with 17 bases between them. Germline CDR1 DFQATT, CDR2 SNEGSKA (reference sequence). CDR3 size: 13 residues.